These 20 T cell receptor beta chains were all obtained from the same sample, sequenced in a study of cytomegalovirus exposure and HLA in healthy donors. Both 60 Vbeta primers and 13 Jbeta primers went into the PCR. Assay used: immunoSEQ multiplex PCR; TCRdb lists only in-frame clones, some missing. The sample records roughly 100,000 clones, over 80% being singletons. Sequencing used PBMCs. The source is a man aged 25-45 years in good health and CMV-seropositive.

The chain combines TRBV6-6 with TRBJ1-5, with 8 bases lining up with TRBD1. This CDR3 comprises 15 residues. The V gene's germline CDR1 is MNHNY and CDR2 SVGAGI (reference sequence). The trim removed 5 bases at V and 3 bases at J, leaving 6 bases unmatched. CDR3 in amino acids: CASSPDRVYNQPQHF. In DNA form, the CDR3 reads TGTGCCAGCAGTCCGGACAGGGTTTACAATCAGCCCCAGCATTTT.

The chain joins TRBV18 to TRBJ1-5; D perhaps matches TRBD1 (6 bases). Per the germline V gene, CDR1 is KGHSH and CDR2 is LQKENI. V lost 4 bases, J lost 5 bases, and 9 bases lay in between. CDR3 length equals 13 residues. In DNA, the CDR3 is TGTGCCAGCTCACATGGGGGCTATCAGCCCCAGCATTTT. The encoded protein is CASSHGGYQPQHF. The full variable domain, completed using reference TRBV18 and TRBJ1-5, is NAGVMQNPRHLVRRRGQEARLRCSPMKGHSHVYWYRQLPEEGLKFMVYLQKENIIDESGMPKERFSAEFPKEGPSILRIQQVVRGDSAAYFCASSHGGYQPQHFGDGTRLSIL.

This chain joins TRBV6-5 and TRBJ1-6, with unresolved D. CDR1 is MNHEY and CDR2 is SVGAGI in the germline V gene. The ends were cut back, 0 bases at V and 8 bases at J, with 11 bases in the middle. The CDR3 length is 15 residues. CDR3 loop: CASSYSQAHYSPLHF. CDR3 coding DNA: TGTGCCAGCAGTTACTCTCAGGCACACTATTCACCCCTCCACTTT.

The V gene is TRBV7-2, the J gene TRBJ2-6, with D possibly being TRBD2 (6 bases). This CDR3 has 17 residues. Germline-derived CDR1 and CDR2 are SGHTA and FQGNSA. V lost 1 base and J 0 bases, leaving 10 bases between the germline ends. CDR3 sequence reads: CASSLVGGISGANVLTF. In DNA form, the CDR3 reads TGTGCCAGCAGCTTAGTGGGGGGTATCTCTGGGGCCAACGTCCTGACTTTC.

The rearrangement uses TRBV7-9 and TRBJ2-1; TRBD2 aligns across 7 bases. With V trimmed by 5 bases and J by 0 bases, 4 bases remained unmatched. The CDR3 contains 15 residues. Germline CDR1 reads SEHNR; CDR2 reads FQNEAQ (reference sequence). CDR3 coding DNA: TGTGCCAGCAGCCTACTAGCGATCTCCTACAATGAGCAGTTCTTC. The encoded protein is CASSLLAISYNEQFF. Full variable domain (remainder filled in from reference TRBV7-9 and TRBJ2-1): DTGVSQNPRHKITKRGQNVTFRCDPISEHNRLYWYRQTLGQGPEFLTYFQNEAQLEKSRLLSDRFSAERPKGSFSTLEIQRTEQGDSAMYLCASSLLAISYNEQFFGPGTRLTVL.

The genes are TRBV27 and TRBJ2-5; D remains unclear. The J call is uncertain, as TRBJ2-7 better fits the DNA end. The germline V gene encodes CDR1 MNHEY and CDR2 SMNVEV (reference sequence). The CDR3 covers 13 residues. This chain's CDR3 is CASSLNQAYEQYF. The DNA for the CDR3 is TGTGCCAGCAGTTTAAATCAGGCCTACGAGCAGTACTTC.

The V and J genes are TRBV4-1 and TRBJ1-1; 8 bases align to TRBD1. Germline V CDR1 and CDR2: MGHRA, YSYEKL. This CDR3 region has 15 residues. V lost 4 bases and J lost 3; bases outside the gene matches: 7. This CDR3 is CASSRTGISDTEAFF. CDR3 bases: TGCGCCAGCAGCCGGACAGGGATTTCGGACACTGAAGCTTTCTTT.

The CDR3 reads CASSDRVRNQPQHF. Here the CDR3 DNA reads TGTGCCAGCAGTGACAGGGTTCGGAATCAGCCCCAGCATTTT. The chain couples TRBV2 to TRBJ1-5, with D perhaps TRBD1 (5 bases). Germline assignment: CDR1 SNHLY and CDR2 FYNNEI. V dropped 3 bases and J dropped 4 bases, with 10 bases sitting between them. The CDR3 sequence is 14 residues long.

This clone appeared once. The rearrangement links TRBV7-2 to TRBJ1-6, with no clear D. With 1 base removed from V and 5 bases from J, the gap between germline ends came to 12 bases. CDR3 length equals 16 residues. CDR1 SGHTA and CDR2 FQGNSA come from the germline V gene. CDR3 DNA: TGTGCCAGCAGCTTAGTCCCGGGAACCAATAATTCACCCCTCCACTTT. Amino acids: CASSLVPGTNNSPLHF. The entire variable domain, with the rest obtained from reference TRBV7-2 and TRBJ1-6, is as follows: GAGVSQSPSNKVTEKGKDVELRCDPISGHTALYWYRQSLGQGLEFLIYFQGNSAPDKSGLPSDRFSAERTGGSVSTLTIQRTQQEDSAVYLCASSLVPGTNNSPLHFGNGTRLTVT.

The chain couples TRBV6-5 to TRBJ2-3, with 8 bases fitting TRBD1. Trimming at V came to 0 bases and at J to 1 base, leaving 0 bases not matched to a gene. CDR1 and CDR2 (germline): MNHEY, SVGAGI. The CDR3 has 15 residues. The CDR3 coding sequence is TGTGCCAGCAGTTACTCGGGACAGGGCACAGATACGCAGTATTTT. It yields the protein CASSYSGQGTDTQYF.

V usage is TRBV6-1 and J usage is TRBJ2-5; 9 bases match TRBD2. V lost 9 bases, J lost 3 bases, and 11 bases stayed unmatched. This CDR3 region has 15 residues. Per the germline V gene, CDR1 is MNHNS and CDR2 is SASEGT. The CDR3 bases are TGTGCCAGTCGGGCATGGCGGGGGGGTGAAGAGACCCAGTACTTC. It is translated as CASRAWRGGEETQYF.

V usage is TRBV7-6 and J usage is TRBJ1-1; TRBD1 matches 12 bases. V lost 4 bases to trimming and J lost 1 base; unmatched junction nucleotides: 1. CDR3 length: 15 amino acids. Germline V gene data show CDR1 as SGHVS and CDR2 as FNYEAQ. This chain's CDR3 is CASSSGQGANTEAFF. CDR3 DNA sequence: TGTGCCAGCAGCTCGGGACAGGGGGCGAACACTGAAGCTTTCTTT. Full variable domain (missing parts from reference TRBV7-6 and TRBJ1-1): GAGVSQSPRYKVTKRGQDVALRCDPISGHVSLYWYRQALGQGPEFLTYFNYEAQQDKSGLPNDRFSAERPEGSISTLTIQRTEQRDSAMYRCASSSGQGANTEAFFGQGTRLTVV.

The chain combines TRBV6-5 with TRBJ1-2, with TRBD1 matching 9 bases. Germline lookup yields CDR1 MNHEY and CDR2 SVGAGI. CDR3 length: 15 residues. With V trimmed by 6 bases and J by 3 bases, 8 bases remained unmatched. Here the CDR3 DNA reads TGTGCCAGCAGACTTGAGACAGGGGGGGACTATGGCTACACCTTC. Translated, it gives CASRLETGGDYGYTF.

The chain has TRBV10-3 and TRBJ2-2; 12 positions agree with TRBD1. V was pared by 0 bases and J by 2 bases, with 7 bases of the junction left unmatched. This CDR3 has 19 residues. The germline V gene encodes CDR1 ENHRY and CDR2 SYGVKD. CDR3 residues: CAISESLPGQGANTGELFF. CDR3 nucleotide sequence: TGTGCCATCAGTGAGTCGCTCCCGGGACAGGGGGCAAACACCGGGGAGCTGTTTTTT.

The CDR3: CASSLALGGGADTQYF. The CDR3 DNA sequence: TGTGCCAGCAGCTTAGCGCTCGGCGGGGGGGCAGATACGCAGTATTTT. This rearrangement joins TRBV7-9 to TRBJ2-3; 9 bases map to TRBD2. J lost 4 bases, V lost 0 bases, and 5 bases had no gene match. Germline lookup yields CDR1 SEHNR and CDR2 FQNEAQ (reference sequence). The CDR3 length is 16 residues.

The rearrangement links TRBV5-1 to TRBJ2-1; TRBD2 matches 7 bases. The CDR3 is 12 amino acids. CDR1 SGHRS and CDR2 YFSETQ come from the germline V gene. J lost 7 bases, V lost 4 bases, and 2 bases had no gene match. The CDR3 region is CASSRSGNEQFF. The CDR3 region has the DNA TGCGCCAGCAGCCGTAGCGGGAATGAGCAGTTCTTC.

This CDR3 reads CASSPGTGATSGNTIYF. CDR3 DNA sequence: TGTGCCAGCAGCCCTGGGACAGGGGCCACCTCTGGAAACACCATATATTTT. The chain carries TRBV7-6 and TRBJ1-3, with 10 positions matching TRBD1. The length of the CDR3 is 17 residues. J was trimmed by 0 bases and V by 5 bases; bases with no gene match: 7. The germline V gene encodes CDR1 SGHVS and CDR2 FNYEAQ.

The chain joins TRBV15 to TRBJ1-3; no definite D call. Between the trimmed V and J ends, which lost 5 bases and 0 bases, there was a span of 2 bases. The CDR3 covers 12 residues. The germline V gene encodes CDR1 LNHNV and CDR2 YYDKDF (reference sequence). DNA for the CDR3: TGTGCCACCAGCTACTCTGGAAACACCATATATTTT. This encodes CATSYSGNTIYF.

This clone has only one observation. The chain is built from TRBV6-1 and TRBJ1-1, with D hard to call. Trimming took 7 bases from V and 4 from J, leaving 7 bases between them. This CDR3 has 11 residues. Germline V CDR1 and CDR2: MNHNS, SASEGT. This CDR3 is CASIIGTEAFF. Here the CDR3 DNA reads TGTGCCAGCATTATCGGCACTGAAGCTTTCTTT.

This sequence joins TRBV19 and TRBJ1-2; maybe TRBD1 (5 bases). The CDR3 covers 10 residues. Germline V gives CDR1 LNHDA, CDR2 SQIVND (reference sequence). V was shortened by 10 bases and J by 3 bases, with 6 bases between the two germline ends. Here the CDR3 reads CATQDYGYTF. The CDR3 nucleotides are TGTGCCACACAGGACTATGGCTACACCTTC.